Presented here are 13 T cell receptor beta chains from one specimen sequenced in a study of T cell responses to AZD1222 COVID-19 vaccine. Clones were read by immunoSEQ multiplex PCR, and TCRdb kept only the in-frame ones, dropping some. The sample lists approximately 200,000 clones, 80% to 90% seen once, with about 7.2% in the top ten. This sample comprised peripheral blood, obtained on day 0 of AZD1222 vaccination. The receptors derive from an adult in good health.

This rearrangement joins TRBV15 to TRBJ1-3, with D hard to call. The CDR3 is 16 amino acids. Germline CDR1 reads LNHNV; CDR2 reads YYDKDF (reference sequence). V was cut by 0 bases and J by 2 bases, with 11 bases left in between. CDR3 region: CATSRDLGSAGNTIYF. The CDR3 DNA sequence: TGTGCCACCAGCAGAGATCTGGGCAGCGCTGGAAACACCATATATTTT.

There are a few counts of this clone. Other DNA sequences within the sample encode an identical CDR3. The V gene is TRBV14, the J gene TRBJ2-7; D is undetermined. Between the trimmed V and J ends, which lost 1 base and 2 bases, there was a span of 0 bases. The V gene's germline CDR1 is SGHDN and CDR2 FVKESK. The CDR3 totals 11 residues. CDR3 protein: CASSQAYEQYF. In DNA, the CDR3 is TGTGCCAGCAGCCAAGCCTACGAGCAGTACTTC.

The CDR3 sequence: CASSEPGTGDGYTF. CDR3 coding DNA: TGTGCCAGCAGTGAACCCGGGACAGGGGATGGCTACACCTTC. The chain links TRBV2 to TRBJ1-2, with 10 bases fitting TRBD1. The length of the CDR3 is 14 residues. V was pared by 2 bases and J by 6 bases, with 3 bases of the junction left unmatched. Germline V gene data show CDR1 as SNHLY and CDR2 as FYNNEI.

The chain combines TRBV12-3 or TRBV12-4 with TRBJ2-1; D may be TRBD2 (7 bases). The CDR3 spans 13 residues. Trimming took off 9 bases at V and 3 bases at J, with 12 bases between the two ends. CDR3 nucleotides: TGTGCCAGTGCGGGGGCTGGCTACAATGAGCAGTTCTTC. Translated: CASAGAGYNEQFF.

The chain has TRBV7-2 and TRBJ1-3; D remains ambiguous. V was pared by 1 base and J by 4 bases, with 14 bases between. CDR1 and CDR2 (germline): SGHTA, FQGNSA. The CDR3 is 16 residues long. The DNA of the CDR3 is TGTGCCAGCAGCTTAGTGATGGTCGAATTCGGAAACACCATATATTTT. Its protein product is CASSLVMVEFGNTIYF.

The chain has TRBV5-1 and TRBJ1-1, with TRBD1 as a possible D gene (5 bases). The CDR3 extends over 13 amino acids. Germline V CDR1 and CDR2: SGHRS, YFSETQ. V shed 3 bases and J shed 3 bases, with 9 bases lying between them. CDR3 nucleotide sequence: TGCGCCAGCAGCTCGGTGACAGACACTGAAGCTTTCTTT. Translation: CASSSVTDTEAFF.

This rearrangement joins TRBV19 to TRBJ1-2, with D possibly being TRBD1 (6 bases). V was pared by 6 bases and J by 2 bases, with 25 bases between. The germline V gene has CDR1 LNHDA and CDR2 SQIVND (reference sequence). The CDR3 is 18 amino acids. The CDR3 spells CASSLRGAIDLLNYGYTF. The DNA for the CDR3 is TGTGCCAGTAGCCTAAGGGGGGCTATCGACTTACTCAACTATGGCTACACCTTC.

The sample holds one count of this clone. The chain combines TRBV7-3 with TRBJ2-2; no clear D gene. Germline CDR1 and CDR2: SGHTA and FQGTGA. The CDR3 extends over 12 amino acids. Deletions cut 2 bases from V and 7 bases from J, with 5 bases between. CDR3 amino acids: CASSLWNGELFF. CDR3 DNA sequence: TGTGCCAGCAGCTTATGGAACGGGGAGCTGTTTTTT.

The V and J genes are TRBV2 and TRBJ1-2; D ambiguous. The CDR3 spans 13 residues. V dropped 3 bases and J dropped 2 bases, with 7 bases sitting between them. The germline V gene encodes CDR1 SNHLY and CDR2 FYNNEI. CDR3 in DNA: TGTGCCAGCAGTGACGGCTTAAACTATGGCTACACCTTC. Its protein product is CASSDGLNYGYTF. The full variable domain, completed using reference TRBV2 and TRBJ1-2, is EPEVTQTPSHQVTQMGQEVILRCVPISNHLYFYWYRQILGQKVEFLVSFYNNEISEKSEIFDDQFSVERPDGSNFTLKIRSTKLEDSAMYFCASSDGLNYGYTFGSGTRLTVV.

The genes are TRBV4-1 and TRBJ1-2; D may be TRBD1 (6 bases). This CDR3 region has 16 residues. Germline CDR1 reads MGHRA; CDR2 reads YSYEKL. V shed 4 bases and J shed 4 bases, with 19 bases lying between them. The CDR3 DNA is TGCGCCAGCAGCCCTATAGGGGGTCAGGGAGGCTATGGCTACACCTTC. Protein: CASSPIGGQGGYGYTF.

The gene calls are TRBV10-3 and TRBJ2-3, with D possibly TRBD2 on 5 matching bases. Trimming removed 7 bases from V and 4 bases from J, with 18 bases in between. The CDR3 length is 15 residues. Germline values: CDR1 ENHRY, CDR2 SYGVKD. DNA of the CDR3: TGTGCCATCACCAAACAAGGAGGAGTCGCAGATACGCAGTATTTT. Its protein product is CAITKQGGVADTQYF.

The CDR3 DNA follows: TGTGCCACCAGCAGAGGTGGGACAGGGATAACAGAAGAGACCCAGTACTTC. Translated, it gives CATSRGGTGITEETQYF. J is TRBJ2-5 and V is TRBV15; 9 bases align to TRBD1. Germline CDR1 is LNHNV and CDR2 is YYDKDF (reference sequence). Trimming at V came to 1 base and at J to 3 bases, leaving 9 bases not matched to a gene. This CDR3 contains 17 residues. Complete variable domain (other parts from reference TRBV15 and TRBJ2-5): DAMVIQNPRYQVTQFGKPVTLSCSQTLNHNVMYWYQQKSSQAPKLLFHYYDKDFNNEADTPDNFQSRRPNTSFCFLDIRSPGLGDTAMYLCATSRGGTGITEETQYFGPGTRLLVL.

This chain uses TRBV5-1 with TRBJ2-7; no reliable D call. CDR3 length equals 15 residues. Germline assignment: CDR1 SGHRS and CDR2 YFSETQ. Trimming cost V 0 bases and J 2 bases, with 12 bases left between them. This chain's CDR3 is CASSLVFGVPYEQYF. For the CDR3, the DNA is TGCGCCAGCAGCTTGGTCTTCGGTGTGCCCTACGAGCAGTACTTC.